This is a list of T cell receptor beta chains from one sample in a study of control samples from healthy donors and cancer patients. This table comes from immunoSEQ multiplex PCR, and its TCRdb copy is limited to in-frame clones, with some not included. The table records about 52,000 clones, 85% to 95% of them present only once. The sequenced material came from blood. These receptors all stem from a man aged 25-40 years in good health. Each CDR3 is given with its conserved first and last residue. D genes are given only for firm matches. Size tells how often a clone was seen (once, few, many) or the class of an expanded clone, and some rows leave it out.

J: TRBJ2-1
D: NA
V: TRBV5-6
length: 13
size: once
CDR3: CASSLALGNEQFF
DNA: TGTGCCAGCAGCTTGGCCCTAGGGAACGAGCAGTTCTTC

J: TRBJ2-7
D: NA
V: TRBV18
length: 14
size: NA
CDR3: CASSPSAGSYEQYF
DNA: TGTGCCAGCTCACCGTCCGCAGGCTCCTACGAGCAGTACTTC

J: TRBJ1-6
D: NA
V: TRBV19
length: 13
size: NA
CDR3: CAGQDLPNSPLHF
DNA: TGTGCCGGCCAGGATCTCCCTAATTCACCCCTCCACTTT

J: TRBJ2-1
D: TRBD2
V: TRBV18
length: 17
size: NA
CDR3: CASSPPLLAGDSPEQFF
DNA: TGTGCCAGCTCACCCCCCCTGTTGGCGGGAGATTCTCCTGAGCAGTTCTTC

J: TRBJ1-2
D: NA
V: TRBV10-3
length: 12
size: NA
CDR3: CAISEVNYGYTF
DNA: TGTGCCATCAGTGAGGTTAACTATGGCTACACCTTC

J: TRBJ2-1
D: TRBD2
V: TRBV13
length: 17
size: NA
CDR3: CASSSRILAGRYNEQFF
DNA: TGTGCCAGCAGCTCCCGGATCCTAGCGGGACGCTACAATGAGCAGTTCTTC

J: TRBJ2-1
D: NA
V: TRBV4-3
length: 16
size: NA
CDR3: CASSQEGGDSYNEQFF
DNA: TGCGCCAGCAGCCAAGAAGGAGGGGATAGTTACAATGAGCAGTTCTTC

J: TRBJ2-1
D: TRBD2
V: TRBV5-4
length: 15
size: NA
CDR3: CASGLTSGYYNEQFF
DNA: TGTGCCAGCGGATTGACTAGCGGGTACTACAATGAGCAGTTCTTC

J: TRBJ2-7
D: TRBD2
V: TRBV13
length: 15
size: NA
CDR3: CASSSRLASNLEQYF
DNA: TGTGCCAGCAGCTCCAGACTAGCGTCTAATCTAGAGCAGTACTTC

J: TRBJ2-5
D: NA
V: TRBV3-1/TRBV3-2
length: 20
size: NA
CDR3: CASSPDPSGLGWTVCGTQYF
DNA: TGTGCCAGCAGCCCAGACCCGTCGGGTTTGGGGTGGACCGTTTGCGGGACCCAGTACTTC

J: TRBJ2-1
D: TRBD2
V: TRBV2
length: 15
size: NA
CDR3: CASDLWGGVPNEQFF
DNA: TGTGCCAGCGACCTCTGGGGAGGGGTCCCTAATGAGCAGTTCTTC

J: TRBJ1-2
D: TRBD1
V: TRBV13
length: 14
size: NA
CDR3: CASSFDRGGYGYTF
DNA: TGTGCCAGCAGCTTCGACAGGGGTGGGTATGGCTACACCTTC

J: TRBJ2-1
D: TRBD2
V: TRBV10-2
length: 15
size: NA
CDR3: CASSDRLAGINEQFF
DNA: TGCGCCAGCAGTGATAGGCTAGCGGGGATCAATGAGCAGTTCTTC

J: TRBJ2-7
D: TRBD1
V: TRBV28
length: 13
size: NA
CDR3: CASRGTGVYEQYF
DNA: TGTGCCAGCAGGGGGACAGGGGTCTACGAGCAGTACTTC

J: TRBJ1-5
D: NA
V: TRBV6-5
length: 11
size: few
CDR3: CASSMTEGEHF
DNA: TGTGCCAGCAGTATGACAGAAGGTGAGCATTTT

J: TRBJ1-2
D: NA
V: TRBV6-5
length: 15
size: NA
CDR3: CASSRRADSNYGYTF
DNA: TGTGCCAGCAGCCGACGAGCGGACAGCAACTATGGCTACACCTTC

J: TRBJ2-4
D: TRBD1
V: TRBV14
length: 14
size: NA
CDR3: CASSPRDSKNIQYF
DNA: TGTGCCAGCAGCCCCAGGGACAGCAAAAACATTCAGTACTTC

J: TRBJ2-3
D: NA
V: TRBV2
length: 13
size: NA
CDR3: CASHRAGTDTQYF
DNA: TGTGCCAGCCATAGAGCCGGCACAGATACGCAGTATTTT

J: TRBJ2-5
D: NA
V: TRBV7-3
length: 13
size: NA
CDR3: CASSLGAEETQYF
DNA: TGTGCCAGCAGCTTAGGGGCGGAAGAGACCCAGTACTTC

J: TRBJ2-1
D: NA
V: TRBV7-2
length: 13
size: NA
CDR3: CASSFGRENEQFF
DNA: TGTGCCAGCAGCTTCGGCAGGGAGAATGAGCAGTTCTTC

J: TRBJ2-3
D: NA
V: TRBV7-3
length: 15
size: NA
CDR3: CASSLALTATDTQYF
DNA: TGTGCCAGCAGCTTAGCCCTCACGGCTACAGATACGCAGTATTTT

J: TRBJ2-3
D: NA
V: TRBV30
length: 12
size: NA
CDR3: CAWSPGGVLQYF
DNA: TGTGCCTGGAGCCCCGGAGGGGTCTTGCAGTATTTT

J: TRBJ2-3
D: TRBD2
V: TRBV9
length: 17
size: NA
CDR3: CASSASGGLGGTDTQYF
DNA: TGTGCCAGCAGCGCAAGCGGGGGCCTTGGGGGCACAGATACGCAGTATTTT

J: TRBJ2-7
D: NA
V: TRBV5-1
length: 13
size: NA
CDR3: CASSLAGVSDQYF
DNA: TGCGCCAGCAGCTTGGCCGGTGTGAGCGATCAGTACTTC

J: TRBJ2-2
D: NA
V: TRBV28
length: 17
size: NA
CDR3: CASSPWRGDGQSGELFF
DNA: TGTGCCAGCAGTCCGTGGAGGGGGGACGGGCAATCCGGGGAGCTGTTTTTT

J: TRBJ2-7
D: TRBD2
V: TRBV9
length: 15
size: NA
CDR3: CASSVGSGRAYEQYF
DNA: TGTGCCAGCAGCGTAGGGAGCGGGAGGGCCTACGAGCAGTACTTC

J: TRBJ1-5
D: NA
V: TRBV30
length: 13
size: few
CDR3: CAWSVGGPQPQHF
DNA: TGTGCCTGGAGTGTTGGGGGGCCACAGCCCCAGCATTTT

J: TRBJ2-7
D: TRBD2
V: TRBV5-1
length: 15
size: NA
CDR3: CASSPRLAGGYEQYF
DNA: TGCGCCAGCAGCCCGCGACTAGCGGGAGGGTACGAGCAGTACTTC

J: TRBJ2-1
D: TRBD1
V: TRBV6-5
length: 16
size: NA
CDR3: CASSYLGTGTYNEQFF
DNA: TGTGCCAGCAGTTATTTAGGGACAGGGACCTACAATGAGCAGTTCTTC

J: TRBJ2-2
D: NA
V: TRBV6-6
length: 14
size: NA
CDR3: CASSNTGITGELFF
DNA: TGTGCCAGCAGTAACACAGGGATCACCGGGGAGCTGTTTTTT

J: TRBJ1-6
D: TRBD1
V: TRBV5-1
length: 15
size: once
CDR3: CASSRGPGGHSPLHF
DNA: TGCGCCAGCAGCCGGGGTCCAGGGGGCCATTCACCCCTCCACTTT

J: TRBJ1-2
D: TRBD1
V: TRBV19
length: 15
size: once
CDR3: CASSPVGTGSYGYTF
DNA: TGTGCCAGTAGTCCCGTCGGGACAGGGAGCTATGGCTACACCTTC

J: TRBJ1-5
D: NA
V: TRBV28
length: 19
size: few
CDR3: CASSPLTGSGAWGNQPQHF
DNA: TGTGCCAGCAGTCCTCTTACGGGGAGCGGGGCCTGGGGCAATCAGCCCCAGCATTTT

J: TRBJ2-3
D: TRBD1
V: TRBV24-1
length: 12
size: NA
CDR3: CATTNRGHTQYF
DNA: TGTGCCACCACCAACAGGGGACATACGCAGTATTTT

J: TRBJ1-2
D: NA
V: TRBV5-4
length: 15
size: NA
CDR3: CASSFFPGENYGYTF
DNA: TGTGCCAGCAGCTTTTTCCCAGGGGAAAACTATGGCTACACCTTC

J: TRBJ2-1
D: NA
V: TRBV12-3/TRBV12-4
length: 13
size: NA
CDR3: CASRDTDYNEQFF
DNA: TGTGCCAGCCGGGACACCGACTACAATGAGCAGTTCTTC

J: TRBJ2-7
D: TRBD2
V: TRBV6-6
length: 15
size: NA
CDR3: CASSYAGAVLGEQYF
DNA: TGTGCCAGCAGTTACGCGGGAGCTGTTCTAGGCGAGCAGTACTTC

J: TRBJ2-7
D: TRBD1
V: TRBV27
length: 14
size: NA
CDR3: CASSSRDSRYEQYF
DNA: TGTGCCAGCAGTAGCCGGGACAGCCGCTACGAGCAGTACTTC

J: TRBJ2-7
D: NA
V: TRBV12-5
length: 14
size: once
CDR3: CASGLAAGDYEQYF
DNA: TGTGCTAGTGGTTTGGCCGCCGGGGACTACGAGCAGTACTTC

J: TRBJ2-7
D: TRBD1
V: TRBV28
length: 16
size: NA
CDR3: CASSLWRSGTGYEQYF
DNA: TGTGCCAGCAGTTTATGGCGCTCGGGGACAGGGTACGAGCAGTACTTC

J: TRBJ1-1
D: TRBD1
V: TRBV28
length: 12
size: NA
CDR3: CASGTGGTEAFF
DNA: TGTGCCAGCGGGACAGGGGGCACTGAAGCTTTCTTT

J: TRBJ1-5
D: NA
V: TRBV11-2
length: 16
size: NA
CDR3: CASSGGGTVGNQPQHF
DNA: TGTGCCAGCAGCGGCGGGGGGACGGTCGGCAATCAGCCCCAGCATTTT

J: TRBJ2-7
D: NA
V: TRBV21-1
length: 13
size: NA
CDR3: CASSKPTGVEQYF
DNA: TGTGCCAGCAGCAAACCGACAGGGGTCGAGCAGTACTTC

J: TRBJ2-1
D: TRBD2
V: TRBV27
length: 16
size: NA
CDR3: CASSSPASGSHNEQFF
DNA: TGTGCCAGCAGTTCCCCGGCTAGCGGGAGCCACAATGAGCAGTTCTTC